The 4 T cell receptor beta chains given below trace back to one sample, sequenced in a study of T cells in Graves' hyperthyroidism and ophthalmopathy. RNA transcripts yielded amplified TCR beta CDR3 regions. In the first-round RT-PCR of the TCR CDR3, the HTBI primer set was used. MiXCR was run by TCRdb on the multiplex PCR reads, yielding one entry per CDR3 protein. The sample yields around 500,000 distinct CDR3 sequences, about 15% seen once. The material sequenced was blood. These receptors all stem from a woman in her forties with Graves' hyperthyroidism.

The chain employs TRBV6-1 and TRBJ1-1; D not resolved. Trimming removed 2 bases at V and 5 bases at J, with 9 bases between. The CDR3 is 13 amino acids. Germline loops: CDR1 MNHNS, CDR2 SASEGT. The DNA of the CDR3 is TGTGCCAGCAGTGAATTACTAGGGACTGAAGCTTTCTTT. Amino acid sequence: CASSELLGTEAFF.

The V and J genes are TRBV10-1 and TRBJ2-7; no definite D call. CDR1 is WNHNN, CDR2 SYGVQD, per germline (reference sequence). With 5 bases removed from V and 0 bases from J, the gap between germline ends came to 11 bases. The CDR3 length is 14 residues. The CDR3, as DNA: TGCGCCAGCAGTTCCGGACCGAACTCCTACGAGCAGTACTTC. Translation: CASSSGPNSYEQYF.

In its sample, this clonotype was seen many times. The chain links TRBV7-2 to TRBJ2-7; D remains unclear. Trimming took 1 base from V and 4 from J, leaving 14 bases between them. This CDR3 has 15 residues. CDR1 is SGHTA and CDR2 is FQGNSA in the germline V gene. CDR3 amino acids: CASSLVGSGGYEQYF. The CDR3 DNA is TGTGCCAGCAGCTTAGTCGGATCCGGTGGGTACGAGCAGTACTTC. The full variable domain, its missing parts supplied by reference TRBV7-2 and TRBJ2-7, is GAGVSQSPSNKVTEKGKDVELRCDPISGHTALYWYRQSLGQGLEFLIYFQGNSAPDKSGLPSDRFSAERTGGSVSTLTIQRTQQEDSAVYLCASSLVGSGGYEQYFGPGTRLTVT.

The CDR3, as DNA: TGTGCCAGCCCGGACTGGCAGGCCTACGAGCAGTACTTC. This sequence encodes CASPDWQAYEQYF. V gene TRBV12-3 or TRBV12-4 combines with J gene TRBJ2-7, with D possibly matching TRBD2 (5 bases). The CDR3 is 13 amino acids. Trimming left V 8 bases short and J 2 bases short, with 13 bases between.